Shown below are 5 T cell receptor beta chains from a single sample sequenced in a study of T cell responses to AZD1222 COVID-19 vaccine (dated by TCRdb to about 2021). Sample time point, as interpreted from the label and publication: about 28 days (+/-7) after the second vaccine dose. The library came from the immunoSEQ multiplex PCR assay. TCRdb retrieved this table from immuneACCESS and kept in-frame rearrangements only. Not all clones are present; in checked studies, unresolved V genes account for under half, and no reason is known for the remainder. Here the sample has approximately 130,000 clones; around 83% occur a single time. 2.5% to 3.5% of the sample goes to the ten largest clones. The material sequenced was peripheral blood, taken 28 days after the second AZD1222 dose. These receptors all stem from an adult who received the AZD1222 COVID-19 vaccine.

The CDR3 DNA sequence: TGTGCCAGCATCGGACATGGTAATCAGCCCCAGCATTTT. Protein sequence: CASIGHGNQPQHF. The chain is built from TRBV28 and TRBJ1-5; a weak D match, TRBD1 (5 bases). The V gene lost 7 bases and the J gene lost 4 bases, with 11 bases spanning the gap. CDR1 is MDHEN, CDR2 SYDVKM, per germline. This CDR3 is 13 amino acids long.

The gene calls are TRBV27 and TRBJ2-3; D is undetermined. V lost 7 bases to trimming and J lost 6 bases, with 23 bases between them. CDR3 length: 16 residues. CDR1 is MNHEY and CDR2 is SMNVEV in the germline V gene (reference sequence). CDR3 nucleotides: TGTGCCAGCAACCGGACCCCACCCCGGCCCGCGGATACGCAGTATTTT. Encoded protein: CASNRTPPRPADTQYF.

In regard to this clone: The sample holds other DNA sequences that translate to the same CDR3. V is TRBV7-2 and J is TRBJ1-3, with D perhaps TRBD1 (6 bases). The V gene's germline CDR1 is SGHTA and CDR2 FQGNSA. The CDR3 is 14 residues long. V shed 5 bases and J shed 1 base, with 9 bases lying between them. The DNA of the CDR3 is TGTGCCAGCAGCCCGACAGGTTCTGGAAACACCATATATTTT. Residues: CASSPTGSGNTIYF.

This chain links TRBV30 with TRBJ1-6; perhaps TRBD1 as D (5 bases). Germline V gene data show CDR1 as GTSNPN and CDR2 as SVGIG (reference sequence). The CDR3 extends over 15 amino acids. Trimming removed 0 bases from V and 8 bases from J, with 14 bases in between. CDR3 nucleotide sequence: TGTGCCTGGAGTGTACGTGGGACTCGCGATTCACCCCTCCACTTT. It specifies CAWSVRGTRDSPLHF.

This chain links TRBV7-6 with TRBJ1-5; D remains unclear. The germline V gene has CDR1 SGHVS and CDR2 FNYEAQ. V gave up 5 bases and J gave up 4 bases, with 9 bases separating them. This CDR3 is built from 13 residues. The DNA of the CDR3 is TGTGCCAGCAGCCCTGACGGAAATCAGCCCCAGCATTTT. It translates to CASSPDGNQPQHF.